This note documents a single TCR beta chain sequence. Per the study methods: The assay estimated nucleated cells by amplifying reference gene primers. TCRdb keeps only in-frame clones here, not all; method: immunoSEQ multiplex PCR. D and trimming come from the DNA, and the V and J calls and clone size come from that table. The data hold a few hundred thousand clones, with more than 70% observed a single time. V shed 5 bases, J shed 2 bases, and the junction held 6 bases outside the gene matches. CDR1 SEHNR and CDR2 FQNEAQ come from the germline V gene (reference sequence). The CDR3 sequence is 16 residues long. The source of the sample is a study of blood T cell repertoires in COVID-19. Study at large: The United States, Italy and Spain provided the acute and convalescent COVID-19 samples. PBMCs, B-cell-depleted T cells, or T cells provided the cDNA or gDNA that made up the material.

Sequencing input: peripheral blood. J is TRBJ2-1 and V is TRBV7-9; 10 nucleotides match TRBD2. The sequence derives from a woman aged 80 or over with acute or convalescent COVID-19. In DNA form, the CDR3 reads TGTGCCAGCAGCCCAGCGGGGGGGATCACCTACAATGAGCAGTTCTTC. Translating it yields CASSPAGGITYNEQFF.